Detailed here is one T cell receptor (beta chain). Per the original data handling: Reference gene primer amplification gave estimated nucleated cell counts. Sequenced by immunoSEQ multiplex PCR; TCRdb stores in-frame clones only, minus some. Clone size and the V and J calls come from that table; the DNA yielded D and trimming. The repertoire holds 300,000 or so clones, with 86% as singletons. The data belong to a study of blood T cell repertoires in COVID-19. For the study at large: Samples representing acute and convalescent COVID-19 were sourced from the United States, Italy and Spain. Sample material is recorded as cDNA or gDNA derived from T cells, B-cell-depleted T cells, or PBMCs.

Unmatched junction bases numbered 1, after V lost 2 bases and J lost 0 bases. The CDR3 has 15 amino acids. CDR1 and CDR2 (germline): KGHSH, LQKENI. Adults between roughly 18 and 95 years of age took part from about 24 US areas. The sequencing input was PBMCs or T cells enriched from blood (not recorded which). This sequence originates from a woman aged 40 to 50 with acute COVID-19. This chain joins TRBV18 and TRBJ2-1; TRBD1 aligns across 7 bases. CDR3 coding DNA: TGTGCCAGCTCACCAGCAGGGGGCTCCTACAATGAGCAGTTCTTC. Translation gives CASSPAGGSYNEQFF. Variable domain in full (rest from reference TRBV18 and TRBJ2-1): NAGVMQNPRHLVRRRGQEARLRCSPMKGHSHVYWYRQLPEEGLKFMVYLQKENIIDESGMPKERFSAEFPKEGPSILRIQQVVRGDSAAYFCASSPAGGSYNEQFFGPGTRLTVL.